This T cell receptor (beta chain) was documented in a study of Graves' ophthalmopathy and Graves' hyperthyroidism. Study conclusions and caveats: Ophthalmopathy progression predictions by the model showed about 72% specificity and approximately 71% sensitivity.

Other autoimmune disease, uncontrolled infection, pregnancy and lactation led to exclusion. The PBMCs had their origin in 7.5 to 10 ml of fresh peripheral blood. The CDR3 consists of 12 residues. Germline assignment: CDR1 WSHSY and CDR2 SAAADI. Trimming left V 6 bases short and J 10 bases short, with 15 bases between. Concerning this clonotype itself: What it recognizes is unknown.

Transcripts of RNA were the source for amplifying TCR beta CDR3 regions. HTBI-primed RT-PCR formed the first round, and a multiplex PCR formed the second. TCRdb processed the multiplex PCR reads anew with MiXCR; each CDR3 protein has one entry. The sample yields about 240,000 distinct CDR3 sequences, approximately 42% seen once. V usage is TRBV10-2 and J usage is TRBJ2-5; D is perhaps TRBD2 (7 bases). The receptor was derived from an adult man with Graves' ophthalmopathy. Material: peripheral blood. CDR3 region: CASSQGGRDQYF. CDR3 bases: TGCGCCAGCAGCCAAGGGGGGAGGGACCAGTACTTC.